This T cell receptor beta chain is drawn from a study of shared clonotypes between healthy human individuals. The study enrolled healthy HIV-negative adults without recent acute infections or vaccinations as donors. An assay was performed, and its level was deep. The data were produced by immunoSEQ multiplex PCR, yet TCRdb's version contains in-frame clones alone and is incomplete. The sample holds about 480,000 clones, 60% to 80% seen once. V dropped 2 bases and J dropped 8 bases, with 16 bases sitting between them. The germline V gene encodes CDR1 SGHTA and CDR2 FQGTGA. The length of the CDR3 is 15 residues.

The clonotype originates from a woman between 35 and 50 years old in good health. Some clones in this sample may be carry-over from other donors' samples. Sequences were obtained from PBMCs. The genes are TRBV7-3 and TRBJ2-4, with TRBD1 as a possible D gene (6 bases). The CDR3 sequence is CASSLSGHLGDIQYF. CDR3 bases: TGTGCCAGCAGCTTATCGGGACACCTGGGGGACATTCAGTACTTC.